This TCR beta chain was obtained from a study of CD8 T cells in Susac syndrome. With V trimmed by 0 bases and J by 5 bases, 8 bases remained unmatched. The CDR3 runs to 18 residues. Germline CDR1 LGHDT, CDR2 YNNKEL (reference sequence). RNA amounts of about 0.5 to 1 ug underwent reverse transcription with random hexamers. immunoSEQ multiplex PCR amplified TCR beta CDR3 across 54 Vbeta, 13 Jbeta. TCRdb used MiXCR to reprocess the immunoSEQ multiplex PCR reads, holding one entry per CDR3 protein. The table records about 130,000 distinct CDR3 sequences, about 90% of them present only once. Input material: CD8+ T cells from PBMCs. This chain connects TRBV3-1 to TRBJ2-5, with TRBD2 matching 14 bases. This receptor was taken from a human donor with multiple sclerosis. CDR3 sequence reads: CASSQEGTSGSGAETQYF. The CDR3 region has the DNA TGTGCCAGCAGCCAAGAAGGGACTAGCGGGAGTGGGGCGGAGACCCAGTACTTC.